This T cell receptor (beta chain) stems from a study of CD8+CD57+ T cells in acquired aplastic anemia. The germline CDR1 and CDR2 sequences are LNHDA and SQIVND (reference sequence). Trimming shortened V by 6 bases and J by 7 bases, and 19 bases separated the two germline ends. The CDR3 covers 14 residues. CDR3 and TCR beta VDJ profiling relied on genomic DNA as the template. TCRdb reanalysed the reads using MiXCR and keeps one entry per CDR3 protein. Among around 64,000 distinct CDR3 sequences listed, less than 65% were seen once. The receptor was derived from a human donor in good health, serving as a control. This rearrangement joins TRBV19 to TRBJ2-7, with D hard to call. What was sequenced was sorted CD4+, CD8+, or CD8+CD57+ T cells (not recorded which) from PBMCs. The DNA of the CDR3 is TGTGCCAGTAGGGCCAGATCGAACACCGGGGAGCAGTACTTC. This codes for CASRARSNTGEQYF.